Presented here are 22 T cell receptor beta chains from one specimen sequenced in a study of regulatory T cells in long-lasting Graves disease. Assembly of TCR beta libraries relied on iRepertoire HTBI primers together with Arm-PCR of CDR3 regions. MiXCR, applied by TCRdb to the multiplex PCR reads, yields one record per CDR3 protein. The sample records approximately 470,000 distinct CDR3 sequences, 15% to 20% being singletons. The time point here: newly diagnosed GD, antithyroid drugs for less than 3 months. From PBMCs, RNA was extracted and then used to make the TCR library. These data were also reused for a study on T cells in Graves' hyperthyroidism and ophthalmopathy.

The sequenced sample was peripheral blood mononuclear cells (PBMCs), obtained at new diagnosis, from a patient treated with antithyroid drugs. The receptors come from a man aged 35-49 years with Graves disease.

This clonotype was recorded many times. V usage is TRBV7-2 and J usage is TRBJ2-6; TRBD1 agrees at 8 bases. The CDR3 sequence is 20 residues long. V was pared by 0 bases and J by 0 bases, with 10 bases of the junction left unmatched. Germline lookup yields CDR1 SGHTA and CDR2 FQGNSA. The CDR3 DNA follows: TGTGCCAGCAGCTTAGCCCAACGACAGGGGCGTAGCTCTGGGGCCAACGTCCTGACTTTC. It translates to CASSLAQRQGRSSGANVLTF.

J is TRBJ2-1 and V is TRBV12-3 or TRBV12-4; unclear D gene. The V end was cut by 2 bases, the J end by 0 bases, with 8 bases between. CDR3 length: 15 amino acids. For the CDR3, the DNA is TGTGCCAGCAGTTTAAGGAAGAGCTCCTACAATGAGCAGTTCTTC. Encoded protein: CASSLRKSSYNEQFF.

A note on this clonotype: This clone may be a read error of a much larger clone one base away. V and J are TRBV24-1 and TRBJ2-4; D possibly corresponds to TRBD1 (5 bases). Between the trimmed V and J ends, which lost 5 bases and 8 bases, there was a span of 15 bases. There are 14 residues in the CDR3. Germline CDR1 KGHDR, CDR2 SFDVKD. The CDR3 loop is CATSGPGKGDIQYF. The CDR3 DNA reads TGTGCCACCAGTGGTCCAGGGAAAGGGGACATTCAGTACTTC.

V usage is TRBV14 and J usage is TRBJ2-1; 8 bases fit TRBD1. J was trimmed by 9 bases and V by 1 base; bases with no gene match: 8. This CDR3 has 15 residues. Germline-derived CDR1 and CDR2 are SGHDN and FVKESK. This CDR3 is CASSQVLGQGGEQFF. CDR3 nucleotide sequence: TGTGCCAGCAGCCAAGTTTTAGGACAGGGTGGTGAGCAGTTCTTC.

The chain joins TRBV30 to TRBJ2-5; maybe TRBD1 (7 bases). Between the trimmed V and J ends, which lost 1 base and 5 bases, there was a span of 14 bases. There are 14 residues in the CDR3. CDR1 GTSNPN and CDR2 SVGIG come from the germline V gene (reference sequence). The CDR3 region is CAWSGSGGPETQYF. Written as DNA, the CDR3 is TGTGCCTGGAGTGGGTCAGGGGGGCCGGAGACCCAGTACTTC. Looking up the rest from reference TRBV30 and TRBJ2-5 gives the full variable domain: SQTIHQWPATLVQPVGSPLSLECTVEGTSNPNLYWYRQAAGRGLQLLFYSVGIGQISSEVPQNLSASRPQDRQFILSSKKLLLSDSGFYLCAWSGSGGPETQYFGPGTRLLVL.

This clonotype was recorded many times. The CDR3 bases are TGCAGCGCCCTTACGAGAGGCGTGGGGAACACTGAAGCTTTCTTT. It is translated as CSALTRGVGNTEAFF. The chain employs TRBV29-1 and TRBJ1-1; the D is unclear. Germline assignment: CDR1 SQVTM and CDR2 ANQGSEA. The V end lost 7 bases, the J end lost 1 base, and 19 bases lay between the germline ends. The CDR3 is 15 residues long.

In this sample, this clonotype turned up many times. The chain employs TRBV20-1 and TRBJ2-7; the match to TRBD2 covers 15 bases. This CDR3 contains 18 residues. CDR1 is DFQATT and CDR2 is SNEGSKA in the germline V gene (reference sequence). V lost 3 bases, J lost 3 bases, and 12 bases stayed unmatched. The CDR3 reads CSASAGTSGRRGLYEQYF. In nucleotides, the CDR3 is TGCAGTGCTAGCGCCGGGACTAGCGGGAGGAGGGGGCTCTACGAGCAGTACTTC.

This clonotype was counted at least ten times. The CDR3 sequence is CSAREYFGGVQPQHF. The CDR3 DNA reads TGCAGTGCTAGAGAATATTTCGGTGGGGTTCAGCCCCAGCATTTT. This sequence joins TRBV20-1 and TRBJ1-5; unclear D gene. Germline V gene sequence: CDR1 DFQATT, CDR2 SNEGSKA (reference sequence). V lost 0 bases and J 6 bases, leaving 15 bases between the germline ends. This CDR3 contains 15 residues.

This clonotype has only a few counts. The genes are TRBV7-6 and TRBJ1-1; TRBD1 is a possible D gene (6 bases). With 6 bases removed from V and 5 bases from J, the gap between germline ends came to 25 bases. Germline V gives CDR1 SGHVS, CDR2 FNYEAQ. This CDR3 has 17 amino acids. The CDR3 sequence is CASSFPYRRRGATEAFF. In nucleotides, the CDR3 is TGTGCCAGCAGTTTCCCTTATAGACGAAGGGGGGCAACTGAAGCTTTCTTT.

This clonotype was counted at least ten times. This rearrangement joins TRBV30 to TRBJ1-1; the D gene is possibly TRBD1 (6 bases). The CDR3 spans 14 residues. Trimming took off 3 bases at V and 1 base at J, with 12 bases between the two ends. Germline V gives CDR1 GTSNPN, CDR2 SVGIG (reference sequence). CDR3: CAWRPGHQNTEAFF. The DNA of the CDR3 is TGTGCCTGGAGGCCGGGACATCAGAACACTGAAGCTTTCTTT.

Comment on this clonotype: This may be a read error: a much more frequent sequence differs by one nucleotide. J is TRBJ2-7 and V is TRBV28; the D gene is possibly TRBD1 (5 bases). Germline loops: CDR1 MDHEN, CDR2 SYDVKM. V lost 8 bases to trimming and J lost 7 bases, with 18 bases between them. This CDR3 is 13 amino acids long. The CDR3 bases are TGTGCCAGCGTGACAGCCAACTACAATGAGCAGTACTTC. It yields the protein CASVTANYNEQYF.

The rearrangement uses TRBV2 and TRBJ1-5; no definite D call. The CDR3 is 13 residues long. CDR1 and CDR2 from the germline V gene are SNHLY and FYNNEI. Trimming pared 4 bases from V and 8 bases from J, leaving 12 bases between. The CDR3 sequence: CASSGFPLEPQHF. The CDR3 bases are TGTGCCAGCAGTGGCTTTCCCCTGGAGCCCCAGCATTTT.

The sample holds many counts of this clonotype. The chain uses TRBV5-1 and TRBJ2-1, with 12 bases aligning to TRBD1. This CDR3 is built from 15 residues. Trimming took 0 bases from V and 10 from J; bases not matched to a gene: 5. Germline V gene lookup returns CDR1 SGHRS and CDR2 YFSETQ. CDR3 coding DNA: TGCGCCAGCAGCTTGGGGGGGACAGGGGGCAGAGAGCAGTTCTTC. Translating it yields CASSLGGTGGREQFF. The whole variable domain, remainder taken from reference TRBV5-1 and TRBJ2-1, is KAGVTQTPRYLIKTRGQQVTLSCSPISGHRSVSWYQQTPGQGLQFLFEYFSETQRNKGNFPGRFSGRQFSNSRSEMNVSTLELGDSALYLCASSLGGTGGREQFFGPGTRLTVL.

Many counts were recorded for this clonotype. The chain combines TRBV10-2 with TRBJ2-1; 11 nucleotides match TRBD2. The germline gives CDR1 WSHSY, CDR2 SAAADI. V lost 3 bases, J lost 8 bases, and 9 bases stayed unmatched. The CDR3 sequence is 16 residues long. The CDR3 is CASSDSLAGVMDEQFF. The CDR3 DNA reads TGCGCCAGCAGTGATTCACTAGCGGGAGTCATGGATGAGCAGTTCTTC.

This clonotype was seen a handful of times. CDR3 sequence reads: CASSPTTLTKDTQYF. CDR3 nucleotide sequence: TGTGCCAGCAGTCCGACTACTTTAACGAAAGATACGCAGTATTTT. The chain links TRBV27 to TRBJ2-3; TRBD2 might be the D (5 bases). V was shortened by 5 bases and J by 5 bases, with 17 bases between the two germline ends. This CDR3 comprises 15 residues. Germline lookup yields CDR1 MNHEY and CDR2 SMNVEV (reference sequence).

This clonotype was recorded many times. The chain carries TRBV2 and TRBJ2-7; 7 positions match TRBD1. The CDR3 length is 13 residues. Germline CDR1 reads SNHLY; CDR2 reads FYNNEI. With 7 bases clipped from V and 5 bases from J, the junction kept 8 bases outside the gene matches. DNA of the CDR3: TGTGCCAGCAAGAAGGACAGGTATAACGAGCAGTACTTC. Its protein is CASKKDRYNEQYF.

The chain employs TRBV20-1 and TRBJ2-2; 10 bases map to TRBD1. The CDR3 runs 14 residues. In germline, CDR1 is DFQATT, CDR2 SNEGSKA (reference sequence). The CDR3 DNA is TGCAGCGTTACCGGGACAGGGGCTACGTGGGAGCTGTTTTTT. Translating gives CSVTGTGATWELFF.

V gene TRBV19 combines with J gene TRBJ2-5; perhaps TRBD2 as D (5 bases). Germline V gene data show CDR1 as LNHDA and CDR2 as SQIVND (reference sequence). This CDR3 is built from 15 residues. The V end was cut by 1 base, the J end by 3 bases, with 12 bases between. The CDR3, as DNA: TGTGCCAGTAGTATAGGAGGGAGAGGAAAAGAGACCCAGTACTTC. Translated, it gives CASSIGGRGKETQYF.

This clonotype has just a few counts. Here the CDR3 omits its conserved ending phenylalanine or tryptophan, so a read error is the likely source. This chain uses TRBV27 with TRBJ2-5; tentatively, D is TRBD2 (5 bases). CDR1 is MNHEY, CDR2 SMNVEV, per germline (reference sequence). The CDR3 runs to 15 residues. V was pared by 2 bases and J by 5 bases, with 15 bases between. CDR3 loop: CASSLNYGVGETQYL. The CDR3 nucleotides read TGTGCCAGCAGTTTAAATTACGGGGTAGGGGAGACCCAGTACCTC.

This clonotype came up many times. This chain links TRBV2 with TRBJ2-3; 11 nucleotides match TRBD2. The germline V gene has CDR1 SNHLY and CDR2 FYNNEI. Germline trimming cut 8 bases from V and 3 bases from J; bases unmatched to any gene: 1. The CDR3 consists of 13 residues. This CDR3 reads CASASGGTDTQYF. DNA of the CDR3: TGTGCCAGCGCTAGCGGGGGGACAGATACGCAGTATTTT.

This clonotype was seen ten or more times. The chain carries TRBV6-1 and TRBJ2-3, with D perhaps TRBD1 (5 bases). V was pared by 4 bases and J by 0 bases, with 14 bases between. The CDR3 runs 16 residues. The germline CDR1 and CDR2 sequences are MNHNS and SASEGT. The CDR3 nucleotides read TGTGCCAGCAGTGTCTCGCAGGACACTAGCACAGATACGCAGTATTTT. Residues: CASSVSQDTSTDTQYF.

This clonotype has only a few counts. For the CDR3, the DNA is TGTGCCAGCAGTTTCGGCGGATTGCCTGACTACGAGCAGTACTTC. Residues: CASSFGGLPDYEQYF. The chain combines TRBV12-3 or TRBV12-4 with TRBJ2-7, with unresolved D. Trimming took 3 bases from V and 3 from J, leaving 15 bases between them. The CDR3 runs 15 residues.